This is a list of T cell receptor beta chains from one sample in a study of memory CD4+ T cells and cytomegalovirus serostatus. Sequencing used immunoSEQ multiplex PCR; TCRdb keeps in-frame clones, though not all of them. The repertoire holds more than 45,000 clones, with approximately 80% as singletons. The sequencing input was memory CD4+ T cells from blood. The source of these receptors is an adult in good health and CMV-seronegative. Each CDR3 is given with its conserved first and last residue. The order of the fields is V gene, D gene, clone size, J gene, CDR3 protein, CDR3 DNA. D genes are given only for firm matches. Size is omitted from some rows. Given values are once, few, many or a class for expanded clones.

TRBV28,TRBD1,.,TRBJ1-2,CASSLSPGQGEYGYTF,TGTGCCAGCAGTTTATCCCCTGGACAGGGGGAATATGGCTACACCTTC
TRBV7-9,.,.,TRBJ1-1,CASSLRGSFAFF,TGTGCCAGCAGCCTGCGCGGCAGTTTCGCTTTCTTT
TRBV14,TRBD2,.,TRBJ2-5,CASSQARSGGLRETQYF,TGTGCCAGCAGCCAAGCTCGAAGCGGGGGGCTTCGCGAGACCCAGTACTTC
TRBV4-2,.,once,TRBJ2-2,CASSQDSGARRTGELFF,TGTGCCAGCAGCCAAGATTCCGGGGCACGGCGGACCGGGGAGCTGTTTTTT
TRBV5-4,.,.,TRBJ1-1,CASSLGQQKNTEAFF,TGTGCCAGCAGCTTGGGACAGCAAAAGAACACTGAAGCTTTCTTT
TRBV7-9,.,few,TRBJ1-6,CASRTVNSPLHF,TGTGCCAGTCGGACAGTAAATTCACCCCTCCACTTT
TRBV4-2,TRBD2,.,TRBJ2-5,CASSQAKGRGETQYF,TGTGCCAGCAGCCAAGCGAAGGGGAGGGGAGAGACCCAGTACTTC
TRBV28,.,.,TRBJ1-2,CASRTDSYGYTF,TGTGCCAGCAGGACAGATTCATATGGCTACACCTTC
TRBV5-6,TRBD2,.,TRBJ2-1,CASRRVGGLAGGRRNEQFF,TGTGCCAGCAGAAGGGTTGGCGGACTAGCGGGGGGGCGTCGCAATGAGCAGTTCTTC
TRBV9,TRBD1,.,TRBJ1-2,CASSLGTGNNYGYTF,TGTGCCAGCAGCCTTGGGACAGGGAATAACTATGGCTACACCTTC
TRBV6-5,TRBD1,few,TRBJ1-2,CASRDGQDYGYTF,TGTGCCAGCAGAGATGGACAGGACTATGGCTACACCTTC
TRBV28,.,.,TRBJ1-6,CASRPTVQNSPLHF,TGTGCCAGCAGACCGACAGTTCAGAATTCACCCCTCCACTTT
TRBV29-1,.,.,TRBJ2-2,CSAGTGRTGELFF,TGCAGCGCGGGTACAGGGCGAACCGGGGAGCTGTTTTTT
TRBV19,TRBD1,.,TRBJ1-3,CASSPTGLNSGNTIYF,TGTGCCAGTAGCCCGACAGGGCTGAACTCTGGAAACACCATATATTTT
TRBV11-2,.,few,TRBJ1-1,CASSLRSTAIEAFF,TGTGCCAGCAGCTTAAGGTCGACAGCTATTGAAGCTTTCTTT
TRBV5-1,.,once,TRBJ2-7,CASSLAGATEWQYF,TGCGCCAGCAGCTTGGCCGGGGCTACTGAGTGGCAGTACTTC
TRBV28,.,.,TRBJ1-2,CASSSQGGGYTF,TGTGCCAGCAGTTCCCAGGGCGGTGGCTACACCTTC
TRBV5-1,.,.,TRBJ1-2,CASSSSNQGSGYTF,TGCGCCAGCAGCTCATCGAACCAGGGTTCCGGCTACACCTTC
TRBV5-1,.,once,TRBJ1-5,CASSSAPGQSNQPQHF,TGCGCCAGCAGCTCGGCGCCAGGGCAAAGCAATCAGCCCCAGCATTTT
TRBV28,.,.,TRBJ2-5,CASSLSQGKETQYF,TGTGCCAGCAGTTTATCTCAGGGTAAAGAGACCCAGTACTTC
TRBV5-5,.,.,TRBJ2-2,CASSFAGDIGELFF,TGTGCCAGCAGCTTTGCGGGGGACATCGGGGAGCTGTTTTTT
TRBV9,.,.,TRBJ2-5,CASSVSGERLLYQETQYF,TGTGCCAGCAGCGTTTCGGGGGAGAGACTTTTGTACCAAGAGACCCAGTACTTC
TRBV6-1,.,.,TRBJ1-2,CASSDFLSAAYGYTF,TGTGCCAGCAGTGATTTTCTTAGTGCGGCATATGGCTACACCTTC
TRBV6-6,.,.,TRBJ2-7,CASSGVREQYF,TGTGCCAGCTCCGGGGTGCGAGAGCAGTACTTC
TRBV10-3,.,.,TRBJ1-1,CAISDPTTYTEAFF,TGTGCCATCAGTGACCCGACCACTTACACTGAAGCTTTCTTT
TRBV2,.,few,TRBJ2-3,CASSPGTSTDTQYF,TGTGCCAGCAGTCCCGGGACTAGCACAGATACGCAGTATTTT
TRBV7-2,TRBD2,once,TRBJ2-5,CASSLEAGARYF,TGTGCCAGCAGCTTAGAAGCGGGGGCCCGGTACTTC
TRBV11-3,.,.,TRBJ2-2,CASSLEVGGPNTGELFF,TGTGCCAGCAGCTTAGAAGTGGGGGGCCCGAACACCGGGGAGCTGTTTTTT
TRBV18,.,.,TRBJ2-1,CASSPLDSYNEQFF,TGTGCCAGCTCACCGCTCGACAGCTACAATGAGCAGTTCTTC
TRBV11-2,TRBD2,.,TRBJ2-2,CASSSSGGAGTGELFF,TGTGCCAGCAGCTCTAGCGGGGGGGCGGGCACCGGGGAGCTGTTTTTT
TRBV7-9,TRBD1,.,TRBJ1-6,CASSSPGQTNSPLHF,TGTGCCAGCAGCTCTCCGGGACAGACTAATTCACCCCTCCACTTT
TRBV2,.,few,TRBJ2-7,CASSEESGLTYEQYF,TGTGCCAGCAGTGAAGAATCCGGGTTGACCTACGAGCAGTACTTC
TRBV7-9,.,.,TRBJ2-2,CASSSRDTGELFF,TGTGCCAGCAGCTCCCGGGACACCGGGGAGCTGTTTTTT
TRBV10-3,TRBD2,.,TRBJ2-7,CAISVKETGGTYEQYF,TGTGCCATCAGTGTTAAAGAGACGGGGGGGACCTACGAGCAGTACTTC
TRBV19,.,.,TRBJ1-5,CASRRVHNQPQHF,TGTGCCAGTAGGAGGGTTCACAATCAGCCCCAGCATTTT
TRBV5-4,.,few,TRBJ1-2,CASSTSISNYGYTF,TGTGCCAGCAGCACCTCCATAAGTAACTATGGCTACACCTTC
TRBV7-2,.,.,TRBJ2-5,CASSSELDKNYQETQYF,TGTGCCAGCAGCTCCGAACTGGACAAGAACTACCAAGAGACCCAGTACTTC
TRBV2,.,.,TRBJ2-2,CASGLLPQTAGELFF,TGTGCCAGCGGTCTTCTTCCACAAACAGCCGGGGAGCTGTTTTTT
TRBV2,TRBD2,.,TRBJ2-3,CASSMGGVTDTQYF,TGTGCCAGCAGCATGGGGGGGGTCACAGATACGCAGTATTTT
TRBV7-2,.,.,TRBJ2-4,CASSLGGTAGNIQYF,TGTGCCAGCAGCTTAGGAGGGACGGCTGGAAACATTCAGTACTTC
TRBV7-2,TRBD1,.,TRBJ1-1,CASSLFRGQTEAFF,TGTGCCAGCAGCTTGTTCAGGGGGCAGACTGAAGCTTTCTTT
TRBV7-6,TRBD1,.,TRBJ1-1,CASSLDRTGGTEAFF,TGTGCCAGCAGCTTAGATAGGACAGGGGGCACTGAAGCTTTCTTT
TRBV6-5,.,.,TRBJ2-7,CASSYTGAGPEEQYF,TGTGCCAGCAGTTATACGGGGGCGGGGCCGGAAGAGCAGTACTTC
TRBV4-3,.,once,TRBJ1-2,CASSQDVKKPYGYTF,TGCGCCAGCAGCCAAGATGTCAAGAAGCCCTATGGCTACACCTTC
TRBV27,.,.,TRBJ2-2,CASSLIGVGELFF,TGTGCCAGCAGTTTAATAGGAGTCGGGGAGCTGTTTTTT
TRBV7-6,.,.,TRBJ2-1,CASSLEGRGQISNNEQFF,TGTGCCAGCAGCTTAGAGGGCAGGGGTCAGATAAGCAACAATGAGCAGTTCTTC
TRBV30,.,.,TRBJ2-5,CAWSGLAGETQYF,TGTGCCTGGAGCGGGCTAGCCGGCGAGACCCAGTACTTC
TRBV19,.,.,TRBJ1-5,CASSLVNQPQHF,TGTGCCAGTAGCTTAGTGAATCAGCCCCAGCATTTT
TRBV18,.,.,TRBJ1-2,CASSPVAAGYGYTF,TGTGCCAGCTCACCTGTAGCGGCCGGCTATGGCTACACCTTC
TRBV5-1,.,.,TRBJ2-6,CASSLGGSSGANVLTF,TGCGCCAGCAGCTTAGGGGGAAGCTCTGGGGCCAACGTCCTGACTTTC
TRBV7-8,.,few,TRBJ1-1,CASSADRFIVTEAFF,TGTGCCAGCAGCGCCGACAGATTCATTGTAACTGAAGCTTTCTTT
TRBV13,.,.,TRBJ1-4,CASSLGTATNEKLFF,TGTGCCAGCAGCTTAGGGACAGCAACTAATGAAAAACTGTTTTTT
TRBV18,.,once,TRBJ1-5,CASSQTGGSREPQHF,TGTGCCAGCTCACAAACCGGGGGATCAAGGGAGCCCCAGCATTTT
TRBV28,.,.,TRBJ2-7,CASSVKYEQYF,TGTGCCAGCAGTGTCAAATACGAGCAGTACTTC
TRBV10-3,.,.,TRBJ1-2,CAISESGGSYGYTF,TGTGCCATCAGTGAGTCCGGGGGTAGCTATGGCTACACCTTC